These 14 T cell receptor beta chains originate from one sample sequenced in a study of technical replicates of blood from a few donors. Libraries were prepared by immunoSEQ multiplex PCR; TCRdb keeps only in-frame clonotypes and omits some of them. The table records tens of thousands of clones, roughly 90% of them present only once. Sequencing input: PBMCs. Source of these receptors: a human donor in good health. Some clones in this sample may be carry-over from other donors' samples.

The J gene is TRBJ1-6, the V gene TRBV5-1; D remains unclear. V was shortened by 5 bases and J by 0 bases, with 9 bases between the two germline ends. CDR1 is SGHRS and CDR2 is YFSETQ in the germline V gene. The CDR3 is made up of 15 amino acids. CDR3 amino acids: CASSESSSYNSPLHF. CDR3 coding DNA: TGCGCCAGCAGTGAATCCAGCTCCTATAATTCACCCCTCCACTTT.

The chain recombines TRBV7-9 with TRBJ2-3; TRBD2 might be the D (6 bases). Trimming pared 3 bases from V and 4 bases from J, leaving 17 bases between. The germline V gene encodes CDR1 SEHNR and CDR2 FQNEAQ (reference sequence). CDR3 size: 16 residues. The CDR3 region has the DNA TGTGCCAGCAGCTTCGGTCTCGGGGGATCGGCAGATACGCAGTATTTT. Protein product: CASSFGLGGSADTQYF.

The chain uses TRBV12-5 and TRBJ2-3; D unresolved. The CDR3 is made up of 15 amino acids. Germline lookup yields CDR1 LGHNT and CDR2 FRNRAP. V was clipped by 5 bases and J by 4 bases, with 16 bases between them. The CDR3 nucleotides are TGTGCTAGTGGTGGCGGTCAAAATCTGGCAGATACGCAGTATTTT. Translating it yields CASGGGQNLADTQYF.

The rearrangement joins TRBV6-1 to TRBJ1-1, with 8 bases matching TRBD1. The CDR3 is made up of 13 amino acids. V lost 1 base and J lost 6; bases outside the gene matches: 1. Germline CDR1 reads MNHNS; CDR2 reads SASEGT. The CDR3: CASSEGQGPEAFF. Here the CDR3 DNA reads TGTGCCAGCAGTGAAGGACAGGGGCCTGAAGCTTTCTTT.

V gene TRBV9 combines with J gene TRBJ1-2, with TRBD1 matching 9 bases. V shed 3 bases and J 6 bases; nucleotides not matched to a gene: 12. Germline CDR1 is SGDLS and CDR2 is YYNGEE. The CDR3 extends over 16 amino acids. CDR3 region: CASSAYRGLNSDGYTF. The CDR3 nucleotides read TGTGCCAGCAGCGCATACAGGGGGCTGAATTCGGATGGCTACACCTTC.

The chain is built from TRBV7-9 and TRBJ2-7; 10 positions match TRBD2. CDR1 SEHNR and CDR2 FQNEAQ come from the germline V gene (reference sequence). The CDR3 sequence is 14 residues long. Trimming cost V 6 bases and J 2 bases; bases outside gene matches: 4. The CDR3 nucleotides are TGTGCCAGCAGTGGGACTAGCGCGCCCTACGAGCAGTACTTC. It translates to CASSGTSAPYEQYF.

There are a few counts of this clone. J is TRBJ1-1 and V is TRBV2, with D perhaps matching TRBD1 (5 bases). The V gene's germline CDR1 is SNHLY and CDR2 FYNNEI. V was pared by 8 bases and J by 1 base, with 23 bases between. The CDR3 consists of 17 residues. The DNA for the CDR3 is TGTGCCAGCGGGTTTACCCTCCGGGGGGGGACGAACACTGAAGCTTTCTTT. It codes for CASGFTLRGGTNTEAFF.

Points on this clone: A read error may produce the germline difference seen at one junction end. CDR3 region: CASTLLGLAYNEQFF. CDR3 sequence (DNA): TGCGCCAGCACCTTGCTGGGACTGGCCTACAATGAGCAGTTCTTC. The chain combines TRBV5-1 with TRBJ2-1; TRBD2 might be the D (6 bases). CDR3 length: 15 residues. Germline V gives CDR1 SGHRS, CDR2 YFSETQ. Full variable domain (remainder filled in from reference TRBV5-1 and TRBJ2-1): KAGVTQTPRYLIKTRGQQVTLSCSPISGHRSVSWYQQTPGQGLQFLFEYFSETQRNKGNFPGRFSGRQFSNSRSEMNVSTLELGDSALYLCASTLLGLAYNEQFFGPGTRLTVL.

This rearrangement joins TRBV19 to TRBJ2-7; 7 bases match TRBD2. The germline V gene encodes CDR1 LNHDA and CDR2 SQIVND (reference sequence). V lost 4 bases, J lost 2 bases, and 5 bases stayed unmatched. This CDR3 is 14 amino acids long. The CDR3 DNA reads as TGTGCCAGTAGTAGACCGGGACTAACCTACGAGCAGTACTTC. It translates to CASSRPGLTYEQYF.

J is TRBJ1-1 and V is TRBV18; 8 positions match TRBD1. V was pared by 2 bases and J by 8 bases, with 13 bases of the junction left unmatched. CDR1 and CDR2 from the germline V gene are KGHSH and LQKENI. CDR3 length: 16 residues. The CDR3 nucleotides are TGTGCCAGCTCACCAATACTGGGACAGGCGGGAGCCGAAGCTTTCTTT. Encoded protein: CASSPILGQAGAEAFF. Based on the CDR3 plus reference TRBV18 and TRBJ1-1, the full variable domain is NAGVMQNPRHLVRRRGQEARLRCSPMKGHSHVYWYRQLPEEGLKFMVYLQKENIIDESGMPKERFSAEFPKEGPSILRIQQVVRGDSAAYFCASSPILGQAGAEAFFGQGTRLTVV.

The V and J genes are TRBV4-3 and TRBJ2-1; D not certain. The CDR3 consists of 17 residues. Trimming removed 0 bases from V and 0 bases from J, with 12 bases in between. Germline assignment: CDR1 LGHNA and CDR2 YSLEER. CDR3 in amino acids: CASSQEVRANSYNEQFF. The CDR3 DNA is TGCGCCAGCAGCCAAGAGGTCCGAGCGAACTCCTACAATGAGCAGTTCTTC.

The genes are TRBV18 and TRBJ2-1, with a weak D call TRBD2 (5 bases). Trimming pared 0 bases from V and 2 bases from J, leaving 5 bases between. The CDR3 has 14 residues. CDR1 and CDR2 from the germline V gene are KGHSH and LQKENI. The CDR3, as DNA: TGTGCCAGCTCACCACCGAGGGCCTACAATGAGCAGTTCTTC. It codes for CASSPPRAYNEQFF.

The chain uses TRBV18 and TRBJ2-7; TRBD2 is a possible D gene (5 bases). There are 14 residues in the CDR3. Germline CDR1 and CDR2: KGHSH and LQKENI. V was trimmed by 4 bases and J by 2 bases, leaving 12 bases between them. CDR3 sequence reads: CASSLLLDTYEQYF. The CDR3 DNA is TGTGCCAGCTCACTCCTACTAGACACCTACGAGCAGTACTTC.

The rearrangement uses TRBV18 and TRBJ2-7, with 7 bases aligning to TRBD2. The V and J ends lost 2 bases and 3 bases, in that order; junction bases with no gene match: 1. This CDR3 spans 13 amino acids. Germline V CDR1 and CDR2: KGHSH, LQKENI. CDR3 DNA: TGTGCCAGCTCACCAGGGGGGGGCTACGAGCAGTACTTC. Protein sequence: CASSPGGGYEQYF.